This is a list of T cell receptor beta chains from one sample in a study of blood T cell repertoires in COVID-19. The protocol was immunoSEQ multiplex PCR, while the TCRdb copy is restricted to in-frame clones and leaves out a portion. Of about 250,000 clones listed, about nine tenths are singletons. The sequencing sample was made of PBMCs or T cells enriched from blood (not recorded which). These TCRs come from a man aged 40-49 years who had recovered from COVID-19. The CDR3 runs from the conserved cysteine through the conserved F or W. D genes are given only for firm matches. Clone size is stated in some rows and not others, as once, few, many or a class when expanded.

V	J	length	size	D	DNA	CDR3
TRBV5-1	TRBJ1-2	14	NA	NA	TGCGCCAGCAGCTTTACGCGGAGAGACTATGGCTACACCTTC	CASSFTRRDYGYTF
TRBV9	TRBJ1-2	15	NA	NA	TGTGCCAGCAGCGTAGACCTTGACAGCTACTATGGCTACACCTTC	CASSVDLDSYYGYTF
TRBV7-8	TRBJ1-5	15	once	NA	TGTGCCAGCAGCTTAGACCCGGGTAGCAATCAGCCCCAGCATTTT	CASSLDPGSNQPQHF
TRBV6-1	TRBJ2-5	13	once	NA	TGTGCCAGCAGTGAACCAGGACAGAAGACCCAGTACTTC	CASSEPGQKTQYF
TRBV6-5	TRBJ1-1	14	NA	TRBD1	TGTGCCAGCAGTTACGGGACAGGGGGCTTCGCAGCTTTCTTT	CASSYGTGGFAAFF
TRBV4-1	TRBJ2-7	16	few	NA	TGCGCCAGCAGCCAAGTCGGTGAGGGAAGATCCTACGAGCAGTACTTC	CASSQVGEGRSYEQYF
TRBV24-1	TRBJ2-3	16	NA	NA	TGTGCCACCAGTGATTCCCCCCAGGGTCGCACAGATACGCAGTATTTT	CATSDSPQGRTDTQYF
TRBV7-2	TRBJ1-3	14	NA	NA	TGTGCCAGCAGCTTAGACTACTCTGGAAACACCATATATTTT	CASSLDYSGNTIYF
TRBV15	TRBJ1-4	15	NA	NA	TGTGCCACCAGCGTCCCCCAAGGGGGAGTTGAAAAACTGTTTTTT	CATSVPQGGVEKLFF
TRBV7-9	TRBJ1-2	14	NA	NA	TGTGCCAGCAGCTTACAGGGAAAAAACTATGGCTACACCTTC	CASSLQGKNYGYTF
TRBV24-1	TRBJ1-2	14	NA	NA	TGTGCCACCAGTGATGCCGGGACACCGTTAAGCTACACCTTC	CATSDAGTPLSYTF
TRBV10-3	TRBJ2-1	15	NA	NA	TGTGCCATCAGCCTGCTAGAGCCCTCCTACAATGAGCAGTTCTTC	CAISLLEPSYNEQFF
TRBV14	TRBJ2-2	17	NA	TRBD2	TGTGCCAGCAGCCAACATATAGCGGGAGTAATAACCGGGGAGCTGTTTTTT	CASSQHIAGVITGELFF
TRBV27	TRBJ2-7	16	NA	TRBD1	TGTGCCAGCAGTTTTCTCAGGACAGGGAGCTCCTACGAGCAGTACTTC	CASSFLRTGSSYEQYF
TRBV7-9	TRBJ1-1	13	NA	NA	TGTGCCAGCACCGAGGTAACCGGCGTTGAAGCTTTCTTT	CASTEVTGVEAFF
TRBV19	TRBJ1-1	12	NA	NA	TGTGCCAGTAGCGGGACAAACACTGAAGCTTTCTTT	CASSGTNTEAFF
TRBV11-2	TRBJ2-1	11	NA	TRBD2	TGTGCCAGCAGCTCGGGACTAGATCTGTTCTTC	CASSSGLDLFF
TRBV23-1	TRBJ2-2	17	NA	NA	TGCGCCAGCAGTCAATCACGCAGCGGGCAGATCACCGGGGAGCTGTTTTTT	CASSQSRSGQITGELFF
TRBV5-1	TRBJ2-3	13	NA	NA	TGCGCCAGCAGCTTTGACAGCCCTGATACGCAGTATTTT	CASSFDSPDTQYF
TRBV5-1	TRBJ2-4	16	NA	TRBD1	TGCGCCAGCAGCTTAGAGGGACAGCCAGGGGAAAACATTCAGTACTTC	CASSLEGQPGENIQYF
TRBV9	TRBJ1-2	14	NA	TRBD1	TGTGCCAGCAGCGTAGATCAGAGACAGGGCAGGGCCACCTTC	CASSVDQRQGRATF
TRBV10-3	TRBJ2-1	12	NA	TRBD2	TGTGCCACTACAGCGGGAGATAATGAGCAGTTCTTC	CATTAGDNEQFF
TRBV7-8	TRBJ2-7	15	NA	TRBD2	TGTGCCAGCAGCCTACAGGGGACTAGCGGGGGAGAGCAGTACTTC	CASSLQGTSGGEQYF
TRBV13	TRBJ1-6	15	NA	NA	TGTGCCAGCAGCGCACAGGGCAGGGAGAGATCACCCCTCCACTTT	CASSAQGRERSPLHF
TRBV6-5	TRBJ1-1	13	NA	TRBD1	TGTGCCAGCGGCGTGGTCAGGGGGACTGAAGCTTTCTTT	CASGVVRGTEAFF
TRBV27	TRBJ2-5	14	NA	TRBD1	TGTGCCAGCGGCCGACAGGGAATACTGGAGACCCAGTACTTC	CASGRQGILETQYF
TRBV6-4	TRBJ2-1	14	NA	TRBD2	TGTGCCAGCAGTGACTCGAGCCTAGCGGGAGGTCTGTTCTTC	CASSDSSLAGGLFF
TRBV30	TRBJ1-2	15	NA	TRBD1	TGTGCCTGGAGTTCCACGGGACAGGGGGCTGGTGGCTACACCTTC	CAWSSTGQGAGGYTF
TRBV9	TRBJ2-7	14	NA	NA	TGTGCCAGCAGCGTACATCTGAGCTCCTACGAGCAGTACTTC	CASSVHLSSYEQYF
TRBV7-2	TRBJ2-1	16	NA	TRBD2	TGTGCCAGCAGCCCACTAGGACTAGCAGCGAACAATGAGCAGTTCTTC	CASSPLGLAANNEQFF
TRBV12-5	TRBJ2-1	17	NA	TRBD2	TGTGCTAGTGGTTTATCCCGGACTAGTTCCGAGGAAGGTGAGCAGTTCTTC	CASGLSRTSSEEGEQFF
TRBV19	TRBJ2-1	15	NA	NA	TGTGCCAGTAGTATTTATCCCGGGTCCTACAATGAGCAGTTCTTC	CASSIYPGSYNEQFF
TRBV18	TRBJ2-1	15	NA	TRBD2	TGTGCCAGCTCCCCAGTACTAGCGGGGGACAATGAGCAGTTCTTC	CASSPVLAGDNEQFF
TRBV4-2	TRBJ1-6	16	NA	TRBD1	TGTGCCAGCAGCCAAGAACAGGGGGCGATTTATTCACCCCTCCACTTT	CASSQEQGAIYSPLHF
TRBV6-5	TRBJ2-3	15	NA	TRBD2	TGTGCCAGCAAACGGACTAGCGGGAGTACAGATACGCAGTATTTT	CASKRTSGSTDTQYF
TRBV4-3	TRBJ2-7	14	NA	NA	TGCGCCAGCAGCCTGCGTATAGACAGTTACGAGCAGTACTTC	CASSLRIDSYEQYF
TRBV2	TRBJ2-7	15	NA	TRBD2	TGTGCCAGCAGACGGACTAGCTTTTTCATCGACGAGCAGTACTTC	CASRRTSFFIDEQYF
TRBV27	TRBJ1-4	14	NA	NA	TGTGCCAGCACCTTCAGGGGAGTAAGGGAAAAACTGTTTTTT	CASTFRGVREKLFF
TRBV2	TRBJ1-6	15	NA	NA	TGTGCCAGCCAGCCGACAGGCGCACAGGATTCACCCCTCCACTTT	CASQPTGAQDSPLHF
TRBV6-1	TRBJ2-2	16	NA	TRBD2	TGTGCCAGCAGTGGGGCTAGCGGGGGGGCCTCCGGGGAGCTGTTTTTT	CASSGASGGASGELFF